This TCR beta chain derives from a study of blood T cells in healthy people across ages. Each sample yielded at least 6 million isolated PBMCs. The amount of total RNA extracted per sample was at least 5 micrograms. Through a sample-barcoded 5' primer and a J-beta primer mix, a second PCR was run for roughly 6 to 11 cycles. TCRdb re-derived calls from the 5' RACE reads in MiXCR, one entry per CDR3 protein. The profile shows roughly 1.7 million distinct CDR3 sequences, roughly 32% of them singletons. Notes on the study in general: There was a strong correlation between TCR beta diversity and naive T cell percentage.

As for this clonotype: The target antigen is unknown.

Germline-derived CDR1 and CDR2 are SGHRS and YFSETQ. Trimming cost V 1 base and J 5 bases; bases outside gene matches: 5. The CDR3 length is 16 residues. The sample consisted of blood. The receptor was isolated from a woman in her 30s in good health. The chain links TRBV5-1 to TRBJ2-1, with 11 bases matching TRBD2. CDR3 bases: TGCGCCAGCAGCTTGAGGGGGGGACTAGCGGACAATGAGCAGTTCTTC. It is translated as CASSLRGGLADNEQFF.